Below, one T cell receptor beta chain is given with its context. This entry belongs to a study of blood T cell repertoires in COVID-19. Study-level background: Both acute and convalescent COVID-19 samples were obtained from the United States, Italy and Spain.

As handled by the study authors: The authors estimated nucleated cell counts from reference gene primer amplification. Generated by immunoSEQ multiplex PCR, the TCRdb table keeps only in-frame clones and is missing some. V, J and clone size were drawn from that table, and D and trimming were deduced from the DNA. The repertoire holds hundreds of thousands of clones, 70% to 90% seen once, with roughly 6.7% in the top ten. The clonotype originates from a woman aged 30 to 39 with COVID-19, enrolled during active disease. The material sequenced was peripheral blood.

The CDR3 bases are TGTGCCAGCAGCCGCGCCCGTGGTGGACAGACGGCGGACTATGGCTACACCTTC. This encodes CASSRARGGQTADYGYTF. The genes are TRBV14 and TRBJ1-2, with D possibly TRBD1 on 6 matching bases. In germline, CDR1 is SGHDN, CDR2 FVKESK. The CDR3 loop spans 18 amino acids. Trimming removed 4 bases at V and 3 bases at J, with 24 bases between.